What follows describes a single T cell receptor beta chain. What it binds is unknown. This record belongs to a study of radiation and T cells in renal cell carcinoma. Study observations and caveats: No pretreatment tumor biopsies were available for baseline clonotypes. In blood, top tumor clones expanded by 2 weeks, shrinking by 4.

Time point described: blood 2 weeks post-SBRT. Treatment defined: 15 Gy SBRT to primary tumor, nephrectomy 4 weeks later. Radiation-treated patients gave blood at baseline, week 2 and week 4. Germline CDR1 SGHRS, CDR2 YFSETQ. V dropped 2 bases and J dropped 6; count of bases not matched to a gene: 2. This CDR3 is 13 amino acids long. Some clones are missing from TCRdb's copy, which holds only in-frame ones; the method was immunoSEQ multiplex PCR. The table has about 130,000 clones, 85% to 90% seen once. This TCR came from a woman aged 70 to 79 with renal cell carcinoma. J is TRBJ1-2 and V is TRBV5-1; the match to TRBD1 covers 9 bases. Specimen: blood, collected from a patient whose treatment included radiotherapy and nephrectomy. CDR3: CASSFGQGHGYTF. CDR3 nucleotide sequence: TGCGCCAGCAGCTTCGGACAGGGGCATGGCTACACCTTC.